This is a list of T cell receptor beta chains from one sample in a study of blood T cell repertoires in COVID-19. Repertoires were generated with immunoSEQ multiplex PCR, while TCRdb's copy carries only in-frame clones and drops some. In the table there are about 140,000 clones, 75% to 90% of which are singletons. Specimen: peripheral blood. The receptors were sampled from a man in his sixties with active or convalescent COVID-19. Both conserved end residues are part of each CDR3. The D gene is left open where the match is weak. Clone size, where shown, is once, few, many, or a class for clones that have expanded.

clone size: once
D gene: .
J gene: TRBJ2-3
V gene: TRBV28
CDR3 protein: CASSETTLTDTQYF
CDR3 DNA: TGTGCCAGCAGTGAGACTACACTGACAGATACGCAGTATTTT

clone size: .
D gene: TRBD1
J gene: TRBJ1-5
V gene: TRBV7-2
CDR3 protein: CASSLVEGAGQPQHF
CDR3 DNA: TGTGCCAGCAGCTTAGTGGAGGGGGCGGGTCAGCCCCAGCATTTT

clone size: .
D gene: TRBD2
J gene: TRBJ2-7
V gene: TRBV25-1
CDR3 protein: CASSESTSAVYEQYF
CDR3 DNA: TGTGCCAGCAGTGAATCCACTAGCGCTGTCTACGAGCAGTACTTC

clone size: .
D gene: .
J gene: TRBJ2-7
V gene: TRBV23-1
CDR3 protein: CASSQKCGGDPYEQYF
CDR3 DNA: TGCGCCAGCAGTCAAAAGTGTGGGGGCGATCCCTACGAGCAGTACTTC

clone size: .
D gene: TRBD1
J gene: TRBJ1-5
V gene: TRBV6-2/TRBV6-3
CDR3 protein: CASSGQGSSNQPQHF
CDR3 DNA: TGTGCCAGCAGCGGACAGGGGAGTAGCAATCAGCCCCAGCATTTT

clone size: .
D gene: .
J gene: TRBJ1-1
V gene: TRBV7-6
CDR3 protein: CASSLEQLNTEAFF
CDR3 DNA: TGTGCCAGCAGCTTAGAACAGCTGAACACTGAAGCTTTCTTT

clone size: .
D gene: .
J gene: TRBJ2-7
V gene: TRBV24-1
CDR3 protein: CATSARAEQYF
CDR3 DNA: TGTGCCACCAGTGCCCGAGCTGAGCAGTACTTC

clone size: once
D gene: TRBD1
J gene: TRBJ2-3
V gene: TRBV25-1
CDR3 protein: CASSDKGQPSTDTQYF
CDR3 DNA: TGTGCCAGCAGCGACAAGGGACAGCCTAGCACAGATACGCAGTATTTT

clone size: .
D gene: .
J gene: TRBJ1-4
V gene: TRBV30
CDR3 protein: CAWTRWGRDEKLFF
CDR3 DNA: TGTGCCTGGACCCGCTGGGGGCGAGATGAAAAACTGTTTTTT

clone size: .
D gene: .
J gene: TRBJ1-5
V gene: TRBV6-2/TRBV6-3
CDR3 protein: CASSEPTGLAQPQHF
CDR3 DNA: TGTGCCAGCAGTGAGCCCACAGGGCTCGCTCAGCCCCAGCATTTT

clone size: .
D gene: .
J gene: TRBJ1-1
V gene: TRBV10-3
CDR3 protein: CAISATGMNTEAFF
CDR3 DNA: TGTGCCATCAGCGCAACAGGGATGAACACTGAGGCTTTCTTT

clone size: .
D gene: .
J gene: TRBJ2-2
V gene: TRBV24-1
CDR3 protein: CATSDWGVTGELFF
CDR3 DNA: TGTGCCACCAGTGATTGGGGGGTCACCGGGGAGCTGTTTTTT

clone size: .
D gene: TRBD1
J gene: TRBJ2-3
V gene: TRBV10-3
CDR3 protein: CAARQGMGDTQYF
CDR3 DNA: TGTGCCGCCAGACAGGGTATGGGAGATACGCAGTATTTT

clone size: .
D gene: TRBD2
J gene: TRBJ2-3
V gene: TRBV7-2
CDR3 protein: CASSKTSGRYDTQYF
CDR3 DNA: TGTGCCAGCAGCAAGACTAGCGGGAGGTACGATACGCAGTATTTT

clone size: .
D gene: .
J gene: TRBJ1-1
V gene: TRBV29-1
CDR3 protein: CSVEGGNTEAFF
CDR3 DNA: TGCAGCGTTGAAGGCGGAAACACTGAAGCTTTCTTT

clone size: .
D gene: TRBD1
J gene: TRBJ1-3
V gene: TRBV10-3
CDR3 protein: CAISGGQGATGNTIYF
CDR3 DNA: TGTGCCATCAGTGGGGGACAGGGGGCTACTGGAAACACCATATATTTT

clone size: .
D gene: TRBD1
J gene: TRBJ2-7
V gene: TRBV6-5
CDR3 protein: CASSYRQGPYEQYF
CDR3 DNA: TGTGCCAGCAGTTACCGACAGGGACCCTACGAGCAGTACTTC

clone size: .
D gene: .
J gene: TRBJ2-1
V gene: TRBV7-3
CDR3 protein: CASSLSRSGNNEQFF
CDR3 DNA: TGTGCCAGCAGCCTTAGTAGATCGGGGAACAATGAGCAGTTCTTC

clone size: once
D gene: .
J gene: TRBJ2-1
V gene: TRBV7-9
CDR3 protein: CASSLAGSGPNNEQFF
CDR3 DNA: TGTGCCAGCAGCTTAGCTGGTAGCGGACCAAACAATGAGCAGTTCTTC

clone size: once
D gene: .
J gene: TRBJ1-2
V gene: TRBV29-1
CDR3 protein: CSVEEAGGGYGYTF
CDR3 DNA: TGCAGCGTTGAAGAGGCTGGGGGCGGGTATGGCTACACCTTC

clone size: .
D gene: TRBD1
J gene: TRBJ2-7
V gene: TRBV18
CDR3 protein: CASSTTGGMDEQYF
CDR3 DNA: TGTGCCAGCTCAACGACAGGGGGCATGGACGAGCAGTACTTC

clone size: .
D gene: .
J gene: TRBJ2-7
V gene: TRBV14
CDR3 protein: CASSQVEPDRGYEQYF
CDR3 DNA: TGTGCCAGCAGCCAAGTGGAGCCGGATCGGGGCTACGAGCAGTACTTC

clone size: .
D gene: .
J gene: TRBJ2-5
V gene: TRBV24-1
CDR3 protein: CATSDLQATTGETQYF
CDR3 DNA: TGTGCCACCAGTGATTTGCAGGCCACCACGGGGGAGACCCAGTACTTC

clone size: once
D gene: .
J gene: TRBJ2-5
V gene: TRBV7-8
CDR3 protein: CASSPWALASQETQYF
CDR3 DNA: TGTGCCAGCAGCCCATGGGCCTTAGCGTCCCAAGAGACCCAGTACTTC

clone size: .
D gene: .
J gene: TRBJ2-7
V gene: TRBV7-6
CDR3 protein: CASSLDRSSYEQYF
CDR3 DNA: TGTGCCAGCAGCTTAGACCGCAGCTCCTACGAGCAGTACTTC

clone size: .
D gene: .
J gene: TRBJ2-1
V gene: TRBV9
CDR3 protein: CASSVAQYNEQFF
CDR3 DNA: TGTGCCAGCTCCGTAGCGCAGTACAATGAGCAGTTCTTC

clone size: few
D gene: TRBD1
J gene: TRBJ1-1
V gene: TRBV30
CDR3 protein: CAWSVRGQGAQSAFF
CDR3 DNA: TGTGCCTGGAGTGTAAGGGGACAGGGGGCGCAGTCGGCTTTCTTT

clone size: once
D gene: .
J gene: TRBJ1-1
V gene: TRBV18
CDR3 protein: CASSQAAGGNTEAFF
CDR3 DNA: TGTGCCAGCTCACAGGCTGCGGGGGGGAACACTGAAGCTTTCTTT

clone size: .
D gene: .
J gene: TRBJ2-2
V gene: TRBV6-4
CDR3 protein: CASSATPGTGELFF
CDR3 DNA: TGTGCCAGCAGTGCGACCCCGGGCACCGGGGAGCTGTTTTTT

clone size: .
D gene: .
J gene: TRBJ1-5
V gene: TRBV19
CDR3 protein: CASSSGSGQPQHF
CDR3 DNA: TGTGCCAGTAGTTCAGGGTCGGGTCAGCCCCAGCATTTT

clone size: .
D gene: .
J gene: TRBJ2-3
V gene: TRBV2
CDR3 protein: CASSVGGSTDTQYF
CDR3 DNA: TGTGCCAGCAGTGTGGGGGGTAGCACAGATACGCAGTATTTT

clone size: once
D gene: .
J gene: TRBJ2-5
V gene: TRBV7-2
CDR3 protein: CASSPKETQYF
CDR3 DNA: TGTGCCAGCAGCCCCAAAGAGACCCAGTACTTC

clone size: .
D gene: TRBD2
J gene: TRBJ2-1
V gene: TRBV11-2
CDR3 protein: CASSFGLAGGAGGNEQFF
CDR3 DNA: TGTGCCAGCAGCTTTGGTCTAGCGGGAGGAGCGGGGGGCAATGAGCAGTTCTTC

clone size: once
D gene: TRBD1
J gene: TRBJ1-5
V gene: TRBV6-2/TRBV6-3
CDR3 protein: CASSSPTGGTYSNQPQHF
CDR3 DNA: TGTGCCAGCAGTTCCCCGACAGGGGGGACCTATAGCAATCAGCCCCAGCATTTT

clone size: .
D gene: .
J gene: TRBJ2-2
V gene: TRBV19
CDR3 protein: CASRTQGNTGELFF
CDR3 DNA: TGTGCCAGTAGGACGCAGGGGAACACCGGGGAGCTGTTTTTT

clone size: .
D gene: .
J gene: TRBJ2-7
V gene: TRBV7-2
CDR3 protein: CASSLSRGSYEQYF
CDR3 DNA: TGTGCCAGCAGCTTAAGCAGGGGCAGCTACGAGCAGTACTTC

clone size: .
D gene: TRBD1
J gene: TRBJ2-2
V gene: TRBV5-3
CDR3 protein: CASQGQETTGELFF
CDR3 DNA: TGTGCCAGTCAAGGACAGGAGACCACCGGGGAGCTGTTTTTT

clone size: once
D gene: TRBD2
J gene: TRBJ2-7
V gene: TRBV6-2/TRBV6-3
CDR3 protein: CASSSRPSGRNYEQYF
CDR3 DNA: TGTGCCAGCAGTTCTCGACCTAGCGGGAGGAACTACGAGCAGTACTTC

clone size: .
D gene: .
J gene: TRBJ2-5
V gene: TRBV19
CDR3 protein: CASSIGGRGHPHETQYF
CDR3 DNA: TGTGCCAGTAGTATAGGAGGCAGGGGCCACCCCCATGAGACCCAGTACTTC

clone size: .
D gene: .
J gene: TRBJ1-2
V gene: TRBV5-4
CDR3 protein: CASSLEAGGGYGYTF
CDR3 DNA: TGTGCCAGCAGCTTGGAAGCCGGGGGGGGCTACGGCTACACCTTC

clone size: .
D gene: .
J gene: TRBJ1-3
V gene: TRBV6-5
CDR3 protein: CASIRGNTIYF
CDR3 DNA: TGTGCCAGCATCCGGGGAAACACCATATATTTT

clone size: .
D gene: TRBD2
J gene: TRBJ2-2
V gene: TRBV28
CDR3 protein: CASSLGLAGGTGELFF
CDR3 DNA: TGTGCCAGCAGCCTGGGACTAGCGGGAGGGACCGGGGAGCTGTTTTTT

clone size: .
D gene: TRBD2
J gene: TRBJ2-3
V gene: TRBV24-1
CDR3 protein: CATSEPGTSGRALDTQYF
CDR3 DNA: TGTGCCACCAGTGAACCCGGGACTAGCGGGAGGGCCTTAGATACGCAGTATTTT

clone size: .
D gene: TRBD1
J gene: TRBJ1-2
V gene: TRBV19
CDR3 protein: CASSMDRDYGYTF
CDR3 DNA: TGTGCCAGTAGTATGGACAGGGACTATGGCTACACCTTC

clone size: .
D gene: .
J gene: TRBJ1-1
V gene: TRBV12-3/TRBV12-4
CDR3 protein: CASSLGGFTEAFF
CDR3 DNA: TGTGCCAGCAGTTTAGGAGGGTTCACTGAAGCTTTCTTT

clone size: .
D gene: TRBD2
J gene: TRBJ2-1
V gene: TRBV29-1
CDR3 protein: CSVQHEGLAGVRFRPNEQFF
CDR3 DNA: TGCAGCGTACAGCATGAGGGACTAGCGGGAGTCCGTTTTAGGCCCAATGAGCAGTTCTTC

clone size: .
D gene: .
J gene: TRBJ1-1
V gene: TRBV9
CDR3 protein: CASSPGQNTEAFF
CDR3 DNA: TGTGCCAGCAGCCCAGGACAGAACACTGAAGCTTTCTTT

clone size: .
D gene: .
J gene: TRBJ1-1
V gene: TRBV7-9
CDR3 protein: CASSSTGNTEAFF
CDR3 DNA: TGTGCCAGCAGCTCGACAGGGAACACTGAAGCTTTCTTT

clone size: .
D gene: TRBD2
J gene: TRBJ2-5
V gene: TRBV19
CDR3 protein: CASSRLAGGGETQYF
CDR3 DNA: TGTGCCAGTAGTAGACTAGCGGGAGGGGGAGAGACCCAGTACTTC

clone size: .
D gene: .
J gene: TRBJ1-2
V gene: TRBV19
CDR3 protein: CASSITVNYGYTF
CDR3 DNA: TGTGCCAGTAGTATAACAGTCAACTATGGCTACACCTTC

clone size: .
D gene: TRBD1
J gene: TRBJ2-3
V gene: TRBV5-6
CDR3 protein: CASRRQGIEADTQYF
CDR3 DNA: TGTGCCAGCAGACGACAGGGTATAGAGGCAGATACGCAGTATTTT

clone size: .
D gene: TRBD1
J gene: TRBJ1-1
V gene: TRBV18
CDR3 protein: CASSRTGHTEAFF
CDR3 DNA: TGTGCCAGCTCACGGACAGGGCACACTGAAGCTTTCTTT

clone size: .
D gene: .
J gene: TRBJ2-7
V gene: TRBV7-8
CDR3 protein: CASSLRARGLWADTRSYEQYF
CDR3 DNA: TGTGCCAGCAGCTTAAGGGCTCGGGGTCTTTGGGCCGACACGCGCTCCTACGAGCAGTACTTC

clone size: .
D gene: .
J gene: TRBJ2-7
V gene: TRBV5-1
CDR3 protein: CASSPGTPYEQYF
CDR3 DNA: TGCGCCAGCAGCCCCGGGACACCCTACGAGCAGTACTTC

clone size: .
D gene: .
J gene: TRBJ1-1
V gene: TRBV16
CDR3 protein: CASSQSPGAGMNTEAFF
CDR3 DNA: TGTGCCAGCAGCCAATCCCCCGGTGCAGGGATGAACACTGAAGCTTTCTTT

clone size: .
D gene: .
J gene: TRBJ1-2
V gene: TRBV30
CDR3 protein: CAWSQTRRRGYTF
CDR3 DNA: TGTGCCTGGAGTCAGACACGTCGCCGGGGCTACACCTTC

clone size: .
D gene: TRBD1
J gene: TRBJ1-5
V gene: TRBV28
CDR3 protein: CASTGRDRGLRDQPQHF
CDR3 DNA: TGTGCCAGCACCGGCCGGGACAGGGGGCTTCGGGATCAGCCCCAGCATTTT

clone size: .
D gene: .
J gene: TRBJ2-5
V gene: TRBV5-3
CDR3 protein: CARSLSTSQGGETQYF
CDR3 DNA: TGTGCCAGAAGCTTGTCAACCTCACAGGGCGGGGAGACCCAGTACTTC

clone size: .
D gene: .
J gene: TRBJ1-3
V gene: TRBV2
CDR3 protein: CASTVLSGNTIYF
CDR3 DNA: TGTGCCAGCACAGTTCTCTCTGGAAACACCATATATTTT

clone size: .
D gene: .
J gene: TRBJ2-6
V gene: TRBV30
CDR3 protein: CGRSEGGGANVLTF
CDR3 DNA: TGTGGCCGGTCTGAGGGAGGTGGGGCCAACGTCCTGACTTTC